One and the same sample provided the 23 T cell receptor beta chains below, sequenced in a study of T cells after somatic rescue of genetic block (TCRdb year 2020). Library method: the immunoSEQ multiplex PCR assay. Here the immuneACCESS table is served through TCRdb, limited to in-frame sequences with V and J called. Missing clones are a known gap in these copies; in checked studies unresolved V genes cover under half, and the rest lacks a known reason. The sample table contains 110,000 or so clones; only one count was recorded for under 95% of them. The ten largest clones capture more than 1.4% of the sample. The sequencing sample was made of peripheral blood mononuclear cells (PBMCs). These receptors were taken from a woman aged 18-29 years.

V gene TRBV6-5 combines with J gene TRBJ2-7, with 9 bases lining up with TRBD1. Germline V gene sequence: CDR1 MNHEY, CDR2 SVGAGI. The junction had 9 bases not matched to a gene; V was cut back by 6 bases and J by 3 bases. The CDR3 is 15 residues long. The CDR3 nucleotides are TGTGCCAGCAGCCCACAGGGGGCCCGAATCTACGAGCAGTACTTC. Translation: CASSPQGARIYEQYF.

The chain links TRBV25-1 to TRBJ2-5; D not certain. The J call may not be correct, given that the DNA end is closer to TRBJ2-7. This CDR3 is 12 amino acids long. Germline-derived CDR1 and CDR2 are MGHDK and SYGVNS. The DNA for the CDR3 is TGTGCCAGCAGTCCTGGCTCCTACGAGCAGTACTTC. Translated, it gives CASSPGSYEQYF.

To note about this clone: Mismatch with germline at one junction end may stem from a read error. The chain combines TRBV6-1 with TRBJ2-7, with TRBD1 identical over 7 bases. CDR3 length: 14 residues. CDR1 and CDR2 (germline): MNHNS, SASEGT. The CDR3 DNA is TGTGCCAGCAATGAAACAGGGGAAATCTACGAGCAGTACTTC. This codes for CASNETGEIYEQYF.

The CDR3 DNA reads TGTGCCAGCAGCTCAGGGGGAAGCAATCAGCCCCAGCATTTT. This translates into CASSSGGSNQPQHF. This sequence joins TRBV5-4 and TRBJ1-5; 7 bases line up with TRBD1. The V gene end was trimmed by 3 bases and the J gene end by 1 base; junction bases not matched to a gene: 1. Germline CDR1 SGHNT, CDR2 YYREEE (reference sequence). The CDR3 extends over 14 amino acids.

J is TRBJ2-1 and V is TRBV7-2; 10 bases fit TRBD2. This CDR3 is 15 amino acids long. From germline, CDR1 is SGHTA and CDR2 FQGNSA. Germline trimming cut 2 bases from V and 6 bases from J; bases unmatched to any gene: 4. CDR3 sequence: CASSLWSSGGNEQFF. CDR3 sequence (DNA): TGTGCCAGCAGCTTATGGTCTAGCGGGGGCAATGAGCAGTTCTTC.

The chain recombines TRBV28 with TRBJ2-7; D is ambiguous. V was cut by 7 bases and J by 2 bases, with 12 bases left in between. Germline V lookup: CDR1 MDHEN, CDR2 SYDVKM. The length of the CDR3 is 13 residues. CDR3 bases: TGTGCCAGCACTCGGACGGCTCCCTACGAGCAGTACTTC. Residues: CASTRTAPYEQYF.

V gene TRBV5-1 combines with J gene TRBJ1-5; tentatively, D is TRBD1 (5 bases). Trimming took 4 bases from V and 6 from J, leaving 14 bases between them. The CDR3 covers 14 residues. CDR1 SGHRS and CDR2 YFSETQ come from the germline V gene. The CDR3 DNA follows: TGCGCCAGCAGCCTCTCCGGGGGTGGTCAGCCCCAGCATTTT. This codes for CASSLSGGGQPQHF.

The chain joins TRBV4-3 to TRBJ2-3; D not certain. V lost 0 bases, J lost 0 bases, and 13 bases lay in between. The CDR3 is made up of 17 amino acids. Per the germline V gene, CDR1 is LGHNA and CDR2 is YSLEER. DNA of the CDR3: TGCGCCAGCAGCCAAGAAGTCGGATCATTAAGCACAGATACGCAGTATTTT. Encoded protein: CASSQEVGSLSTDTQYF.

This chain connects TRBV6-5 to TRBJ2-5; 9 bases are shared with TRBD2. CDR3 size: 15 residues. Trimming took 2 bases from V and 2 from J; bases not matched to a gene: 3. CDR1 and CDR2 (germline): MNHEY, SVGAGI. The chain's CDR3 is CASSYLLAGQETQYF. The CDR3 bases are TGTGCCAGCAGTTACCTCCTAGCGGGGCAAGAGACCCAGTACTTC.

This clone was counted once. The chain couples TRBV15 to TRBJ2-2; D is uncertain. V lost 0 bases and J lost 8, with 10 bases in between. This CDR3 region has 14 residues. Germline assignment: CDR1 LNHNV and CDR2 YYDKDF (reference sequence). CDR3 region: CATSRDLGRGELFF. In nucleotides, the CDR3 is TGTGCCACCAGCAGAGATCTGGGTAGGGGGGAGCTGTTTTTT. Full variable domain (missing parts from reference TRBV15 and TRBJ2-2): DAMVIQNPRYQVTQFGKPVTLSCSQTLNHNVMYWYQQKSSQAPKLLFHYYDKDFNNEADTPDNFQSRRPNTSFCFLDIRSPGLGDTAMYLCATSRDLGRGELFFGEGSRLTVL.

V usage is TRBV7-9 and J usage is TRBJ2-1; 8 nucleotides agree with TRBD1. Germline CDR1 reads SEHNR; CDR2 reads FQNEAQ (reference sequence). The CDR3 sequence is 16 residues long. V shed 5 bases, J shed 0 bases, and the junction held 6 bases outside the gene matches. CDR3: CASSGYRGSSYNEQFF. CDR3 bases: TGTGCCAGCAGCGGATACAGGGGGAGCTCCTACAATGAGCAGTTCTTC. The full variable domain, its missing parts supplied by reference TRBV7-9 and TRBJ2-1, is DTGVSQNPRHKITKRGQNVTFRCDPISEHNRLYWYRQTLGQGPEFLTYFQNEAQLEKSRLLSDRFSAERPKGSFSTLEIQRTEQGDSAMYLCASSGYRGSSYNEQFFGPGTRLTVL.

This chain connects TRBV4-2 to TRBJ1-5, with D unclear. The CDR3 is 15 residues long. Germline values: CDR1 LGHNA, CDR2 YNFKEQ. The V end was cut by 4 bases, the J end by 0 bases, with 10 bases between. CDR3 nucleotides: TGTGCCAGCAGCCGAACCGGGCATAGCAATCAGCCCCAGCATTTT. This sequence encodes CASSRTGHSNQPQHF.

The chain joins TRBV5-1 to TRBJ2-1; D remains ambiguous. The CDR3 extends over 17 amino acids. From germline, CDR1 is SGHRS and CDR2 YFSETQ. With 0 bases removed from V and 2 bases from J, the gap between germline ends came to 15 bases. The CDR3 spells CASSLETPEVPYNEQFF. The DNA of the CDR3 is TGCGCCAGCAGCTTGGAAACCCCGGAAGTCCCCTACAATGAGCAGTTCTTC.

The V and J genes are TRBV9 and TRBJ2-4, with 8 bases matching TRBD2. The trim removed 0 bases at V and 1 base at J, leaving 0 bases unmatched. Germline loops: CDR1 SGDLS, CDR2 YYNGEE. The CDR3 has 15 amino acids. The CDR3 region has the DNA TGTGCCAGCAGCGTAGGCGGGGGGGCCAAAAACATTCAGTACTTC. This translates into CASSVGGGAKNIQYF.

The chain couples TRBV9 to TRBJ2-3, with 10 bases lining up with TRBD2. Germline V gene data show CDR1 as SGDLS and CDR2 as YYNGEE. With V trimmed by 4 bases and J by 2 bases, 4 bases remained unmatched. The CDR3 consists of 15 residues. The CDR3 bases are TGTGCCAGCAGCCCGAGCGGGGGGGCCACAGATACGCAGTATTTT. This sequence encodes CASSPSGGATDTQYF.

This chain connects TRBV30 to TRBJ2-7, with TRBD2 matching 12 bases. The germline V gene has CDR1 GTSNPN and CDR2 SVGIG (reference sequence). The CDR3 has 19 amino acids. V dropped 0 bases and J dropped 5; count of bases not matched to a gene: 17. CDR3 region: CAWSVIWLAGGLAANEQYF. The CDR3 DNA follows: TGTGCCTGGAGTGTTATCTGGCTAGCGGGGGGGCTAGCAGCTAACGAGCAGTACTTC.

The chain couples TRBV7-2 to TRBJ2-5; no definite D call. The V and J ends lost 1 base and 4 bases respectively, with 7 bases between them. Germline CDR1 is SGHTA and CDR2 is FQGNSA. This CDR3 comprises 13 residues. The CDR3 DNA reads TGTGCCAGCAGCTTAGTCCACGGAGAGACCCAGTACTTC. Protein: CASSLVHGETQYF.

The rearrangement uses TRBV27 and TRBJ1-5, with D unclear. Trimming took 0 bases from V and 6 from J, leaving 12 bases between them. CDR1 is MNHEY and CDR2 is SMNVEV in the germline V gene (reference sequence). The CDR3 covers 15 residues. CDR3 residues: CASSLSGGNSQPQHF. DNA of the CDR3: TGTGCCAGCAGTTTATCGGGAGGGAATAGTCAGCCCCAGCATTTT.

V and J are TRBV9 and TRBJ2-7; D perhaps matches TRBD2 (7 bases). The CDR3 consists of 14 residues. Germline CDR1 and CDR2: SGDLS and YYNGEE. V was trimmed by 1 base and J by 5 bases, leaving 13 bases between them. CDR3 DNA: TGTGCCAGCAGCGTATACGGGGGGCGGGACGAGCAGTACTTC. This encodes CASSVYGGRDEQYF.

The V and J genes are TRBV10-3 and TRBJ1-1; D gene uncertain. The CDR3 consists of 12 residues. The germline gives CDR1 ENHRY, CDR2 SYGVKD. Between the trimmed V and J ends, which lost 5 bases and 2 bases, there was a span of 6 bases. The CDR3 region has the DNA TGTGCCATCAGTTCTATAAACACTGAAGCTTTCTTT. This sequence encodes CAISSINTEAFF.

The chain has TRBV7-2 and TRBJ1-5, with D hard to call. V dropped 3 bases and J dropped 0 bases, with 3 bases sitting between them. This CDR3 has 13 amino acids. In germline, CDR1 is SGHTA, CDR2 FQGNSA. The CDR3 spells CASSFSSNQPQHF. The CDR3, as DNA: TGTGCCAGCAGCTTCAGTAGCAATCAGCCCCAGCATTTT.

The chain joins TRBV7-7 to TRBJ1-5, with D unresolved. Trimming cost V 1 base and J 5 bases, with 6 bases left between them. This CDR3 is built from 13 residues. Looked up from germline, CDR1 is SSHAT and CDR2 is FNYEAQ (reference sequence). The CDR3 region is CASSLGPDQPQHF. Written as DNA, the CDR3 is TGTGCCAGCAGCTTAGGACCGGATCAGCCCCAGCATTTT.

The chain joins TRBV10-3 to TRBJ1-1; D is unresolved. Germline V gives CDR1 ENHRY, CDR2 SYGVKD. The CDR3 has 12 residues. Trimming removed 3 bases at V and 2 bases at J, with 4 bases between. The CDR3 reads CAISDGNTEAFF. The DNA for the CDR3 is TGTGCCATCAGTGATGGCAACACTGAAGCTTTCTTT.